The 16 T cell receptor beta chains given below trace back to one sample, sequenced in a study of neoadjuvant nivolumab and ipilimumab in lung cancer. The table came from immunoSEQ multiplex PCR; TCRdb's copy has only in-frame clones and leaves some out. The sample consists of fewer than 40,000 clones, 85% to 90% of them appearing once. The sequenced sample was peripheral blood, obtained before neoadjuvant nivolumab, alone or with ipilimumab. The receptors were sampled from an adult with non-small cell lung cancer.

The gene calls are TRBV5-4 and TRBJ2-7; D not certain. The CDR3 contains 15 residues. V dropped 0 bases and J dropped 9 bases, with 19 bases sitting between them. In germline, CDR1 is SGHNT, CDR2 YYREEE (reference sequence). The CDR3 here is CASSLEGRLGDGQYF. Written as DNA, the CDR3 is TGTGCCAGCAGCTTGGAGGGCCGGTTAGGCGACGGGCAGTACTTC.

This sequence joins TRBV4-1 and TRBJ1-4; 7 bases map to TRBD1. Germline CDR1 MGHRA, CDR2 YSYEKL. CDR3 length: 13 residues. Unmatched junction bases numbered 5, after V lost 8 bases and J lost 5 bases. CDR3 region: CASGQDPNEKLFF. The CDR3 DNA follows: TGCGCCAGCGGACAGGACCCGAATGAAAAACTGTTTTTT.

This clone was seen a few times. The chain combines TRBV19 with TRBJ1-5; unclear D gene. The CDR3 totals 12 residues. Trimming cost V 5 bases and J 3 bases, with 5 bases left between them. The germline V gene has CDR1 LNHDA and CDR2 SQIVND (reference sequence). Written as DNA, the CDR3 is TGTGCCAGTAGTCAGAACAATCAGCCCCAGCATTTT. Translation gives CASSQNNQPQHF.

This chain connects TRBV28 to TRBJ1-2; 10 bases align to TRBD1. Germline V gives CDR1 MDHEN, CDR2 SYDVKM. This CDR3 is built from 14 residues. After removal of 4 bases from V and 4 bases from J, the junction contained 3 bases not matched to a gene. The CDR3 nucleotides are TGTGCCAGCAGTTCGGGACAGGGGAGCTATGGCTACACCTTC. Translating gives CASSSGQGSYGYTF.

CDR3 nucleotides: TGTGCCAGCAGCCAAGATGTATCTTCTGAAGCTTTCTTT. Residues: CASSQDVSSEAFF. This chain connects TRBV4-2 to TRBJ1-1; no reliable D call. The CDR3 sequence is 13 residues long. The V and J ends lost 0 bases and 6 bases respectively, with 8 bases between them. Germline V lookup: CDR1 LGHNA, CDR2 YNFKEQ.

A remark on this clone: One junction end does not reproduce the germline sequence, and a read error may be involved. The chain combines TRBV5-3 with TRBJ2-7; possibly TRBD2 for D (6 bases). TRBV5-3 is marked as an open reading frame, function uncertain. CDR3 length: 11 residues. The CDR3 here is CARSTEGLPNF. The CDR3 region has the DNA TGTGCCAGAAGCACGGAGGGACTTCCCAACTTC.

This clone was counted a single time. V and J are TRBV6-1 and TRBJ2-7; TRBD1 aligns across 8 bases. The J segment lost 5 bases and the V segment lost 1 base, leaving 13 bases of the junction unmatched. This CDR3 has 17 amino acids. Looked up from germline, CDR1 is MNHNS and CDR2 is SASEGT. The CDR3 DNA is TGTGCCAGCAGTGAAGTAATCGCAGGGGGCTTCTTTGACGAGCAGTACTTC. Translation gives CASSEVIAGGFFDEQYF.

The chain links TRBV5-4 to TRBJ2-5; 11 bases line up with TRBD1. Germline CDR1 reads SGHNT; CDR2 reads YYREEE (reference sequence). The CDR3 contains 16 residues. J lost 0 bases, V lost 2 bases, and 3 bases had no gene match. DNA of the CDR3: TGTGCCAGCAGCTTAGGGACAGGGGGTTACCAAGAGACCCAGTACTTC. This sequence encodes CASSLGTGGYQETQYF.

V gene TRBV9 combines with J gene TRBJ1-5; D ambiguous. Germline lookup yields CDR1 SGDLS and CDR2 YYNGEE. This CDR3 contains 14 residues. The V end lost 0 bases, the J end lost 4 bases, and 8 bases lay between the germline ends. In DNA, the CDR3 is TGTGCCAGCAGCGTAGGGGGAGGGAATCAGCCCCAGCATTTT. Translated, it gives CASSVGGGNQPQHF.

The rearrangement uses TRBV9 and TRBJ2-1, with TRBD2 identical over 11 bases. V lost 3 bases and J lost 8; bases outside the gene matches: 7. The CDR3 has 15 amino acids. Germline CDR1 SGDLS, CDR2 YYNGEE. As DNA, the CDR3 is TGTGCCAGCAGCGCGACTAGCGGGACCGTCGATGAGCAGTTCTTC. This encodes CASSATSGTVDEQFF.

The rearrangement joins TRBV5-1 to TRBJ2-1, with 10 bases matching TRBD2. V was pared by 4 bases and J by 4 bases, with 11 bases of the junction left unmatched. In germline, CDR1 is SGHRS, CDR2 YFSETQ. This CDR3 spans 17 amino acids. CDR3 residues: CASSRYSLAGSYNEQFF. The CDR3 coding sequence is TGCGCCAGCAGCCGATACTCACTAGCGGGGTCTTACAATGAGCAGTTCTTC.

This rearrangement joins TRBV6-1 to TRBJ2-3; TRBD2 matches 12 bases. There are 20 residues in the CDR3. CDR1 and CDR2 (germline): MNHNS, SASEGT. V gave up 4 bases and J gave up 1 base; unmatched junction bases: 15. CDR3: CASSGRAARLAGVGTDTQYF. For the CDR3, the DNA is TGTGCCAGCAGTGGAAGAGCGGCCCGACTAGCGGGAGTCGGCACAGATACGCAGTATTTT.

The rearrangement links TRBV6-5 to TRBJ2-2, with D possibly matching TRBD2 (6 bases). V was trimmed by 2 bases and J by 3 bases, leaving 13 bases between them. This CDR3 comprises 16 residues. Germline V gives CDR1 MNHEY, CDR2 SVGAGI. CDR3 bases: TGTGCCAGCAGTTACCGACGGGAGATTCACACCGGGGAGCTGTTTTTT. This sequence encodes CASSYRREIHTGELFF.

The chain joins TRBV5-3 to TRBJ2-5, with D possibly being TRBD2 (6 bases). TRBV5-3 falls under the ORF class, with uncertain function. The CDR3 totals 18 residues. With 0 bases removed from V and 4 bases from J, the gap between germline ends came to 22 bases. CDR3 residues: CARSLAEVVGRERETQYF. Written as DNA, the CDR3 is TGTGCCAGAAGCTTGGCGGAGGTCGTCGGGAGAGAGAGAGAGACCCAGTACTTC.

The chain is built from TRBV5-1 and TRBJ2-3; D possibly corresponds to TRBD2 (6 bases). In germline, CDR1 is SGHRS, CDR2 YFSETQ. This CDR3 comprises 15 residues. V shed 0 bases and J shed 2 bases, with 10 bases lying between them. The CDR3 loop reads CASSLAGEATDTQYF. The DNA of the CDR3 is TGCGCCAGCAGCTTGGCGGGAGAGGCCACAGATACGCAGTATTTT.

The V call is TRBV11-2, the J call TRBJ1-3, with D perhaps matching TRBD1 (5 bases). The V and J ends lost 7 bases and 0 bases respectively, with 10 bases between them. CDR1 is SGHAT, CDR2 FQNNGV, per germline. The CDR3 is 14 amino acids. Written as DNA, the CDR3 is TGTGCCAGCACCCCAGGGTACTCTGGAAACACCATATATTTT. It yields the protein CASTPGYSGNTIYF.